This T cell receptor (beta chain) stems from a study of beta chain features in type 1 diabetes. In the study overall: The number of sorted cells examined across all samples was 107,917,701. Points from the study as a whole: Cells carrying high TCR expression could end up over-represented when cDNA is sequenced. Type 1 diabetes patients showed a moderate but significant shortening of TCRB CDR3s in all four CD4+ subsets.

Isolated RNA was reverse transcribed in full, so expressed TCRB transcripts were sequenced. TCRdb's copy holds only in-frame clones and misses some; the assay was immunoSEQ multiplex PCR. The repertoire holds 200,000 to 300,000 clones, about 15% seen once, with 0.015% to 0.02% in the top ten. The CDR3 has 15 amino acids. CDR1 SGHRS and CDR2 YFSETQ come from the germline V gene. Trimming removed 4 bases at V and 5 bases at J, with 16 bases between. This clone was detected a few times. Its antigen remains unidentified. This chain uses TRBV5-1 with TRBJ2-1; no reliable D call. Sequenced: naive CD4+ T cells from blood. The TCR comes from a man aged 30-40 years with type 1 diabetes. CDR3 region: CASSRIAGRDNEQFF. The CDR3 region has the DNA TGCGCCAGCAGCCGAATAGCCGGTCGTGACAATGAGCAGTTCTTC.